A selection of T cell receptor delta chains follows, all from one sample in a study of delta chains in infants with herpesvirus infections. TCRdb re-called the RT-PCR reads with CATT. The table has around 1,500 delta-chain clones, approximately 30% seen once. Source: peripheral blood, taken at time point 1 of longitudinal follow-up. The source is a human donor who was a Ugandan infant, either HIV-exposed or HIV-unexposed (not recorded which). Each CDR3 is given with its conserved first and last residue. The D gene is left open where the match is weak. Size is omitted from some rows. Given values are once, few, many or a class for expanded clones.

CDR3aa	CDR3nt	abundance	v_gene	j_gene	d_gene
CALGDPFPPGGYGTAQLFF	TGTGCTCTTGGGGACCCATTTCCGCCTGGGGGATACGGGACAGCACAACTCTTCTTT	large	TRDV1	TRDJ2	TRDD3
CALGERTHVLGDTNDKLIF	TGTGCTCTTGGGGAACGGACCCATGTACTGGGGGATACGAACGATAAACTCATCTTT	few	TRDV1	TRDJ1	TRDD3
CALGEGTWGGRYTDKLIF	TGTGCTCTTGGTGAGGGGACGTGGGGGGGCCGGTACACCGATAAACTCATCTTT	.	TRDV1	TRDJ1	.
CACQRVTDKLIF	TGTGCCTGTCAGCGGGTCACCGATAAACTCATCTTT	large	TRDV2	TRDJ1	.
CALGQSYLRGLGIPTAQLFF	TGTGCTCTTGGGCAATCCTACTTAAGAGGGCTGGGGATTCCGACAGCACAACTCTTCTTT	few	TRDV1	TRDJ2	.
CALGEIRASDGEYWGIRDKLIF	TGTGCTCTTGGGGAAATAAGGGCCTCCGATGGGGAGTACTGGGGGATTAGGGATAAACTCATCTTT	large	TRDV1	TRDJ1	TRDD3
CALGELFSGLGVHTDKLIF	TGTGCTCTTGGGGAACTATTCTCGGGTCTGGGGGTTCACACCGATAAACTCATCTTT	medium-sized	TRDV1	TRDJ1	TRDD3
CALGEVGSYGGFTDKLIF	TGTGCTCTTGGGGAAGTAGGGTCCTACGGGGGATTCACCGATAAACTCATCTTT	.	TRDV1	TRDJ1	.
CALGSQGGSRYTDKLIF	TGTGCTCTTGGGTCGCAGGGGGGGTCGAGGTACACCGATAAACTCATCTTT	large	TRDV1	TRDJ1	.
CALGDPEAFLLLYWGIPNTDKLIF	TGTGCTCTTGGGGATCCCGAGGCCTTCCTACTCCTTTACTGGGGGATCCCGAACACCGATAAACTCATCTTT	.	TRDV1	TRDJ1	.
CALGGPTDAWVDKLIF	TGTGCTCTTGGGGGCCCTACCGACGCGTGGGTCGATAAACTCATCTTT	few	TRDV1	TRDJ1	.
CALGEGVSSLLLGGYTDKLIF	TGTGCTCTTGGGGAAGGTGTGTCTTCCCTCTTACTGGGGGGCTACACCGATAAACTCATCTTT	.	TRDV1	TRDJ1	TRDD3
CACDWGSSWDTRQMFF	TGTGCCTGTGACTGGGGGAGCTCCTGGGACACCCGACAGATGTTTTTC	hyperexpanded	TRDV2	TRDJ3	TRDD3
CALGELLTRPEKVKLIF	TGTGCTCTTGGGGAACTCCTAACCCGTCCTGAAAAGGTTAAACTCATCTTT	large	TRDV1	TRDJ1	.
CAFTPHWGSTDKLIF	TGTGCCTTTACCCCCCACTGGGGGTCGACCGATAAACTCATCTTT	.	TRDV3	TRDJ1	TRDD3
CALGVARAPTPCTVGDTHTDKLIF	TGTGCTCTTGGGGTCGCAAGGGCCCCTACCCCCTGCACCGTGGGGGATACCCACACCGATAAACTCATCTTT	few	TRDV1	TRDJ1	TRDD3
CALGELNGGIRSSDKLIF	TGTGCTCTTGGGGAACTAAACGGGGGGATACGCTCGTCCGATAAACTCATCTTT	few	TRDV1	TRDJ1	TRDD3
CALGELQSSGGLALTAQLFF	TGTGCTCTTGGGGAACTACAGTCCTCTGGGGGATTGGCTTTGACAGCACAACTCTTCTTT	medium-sized	TRDV1	TRDJ2	TRDD3
CAASEGTLHTDKLIF	TGTGCAGCAAGCGAGGGGACTTTGCACACCGATAAACTCATCTTT	large	TRAV29/DV5	TRDJ1	.
CALGEVGVYTDKLIF	TGTGCTCTTGGGGAAGTGGGGGTTTACACCGATAAACTCATCTTT	medium-sized	TRDV1	TRDJ1	.
CALGVILGVYTDKLIF	TGTGCTCTTGGGGTAATACTGGGGGTTTACACCGATAAACTCATCTTT	.	TRDV1	TRDJ1	TRDD3
CALGDLLPTFLGELKLIF	TGTGCTCTTGGGGATCTCCTTCCTACATTCCTGGGGGAGCTTAAACTCATCTTT	large	TRDV1	TRDJ1	.
CALGDGLAKGRRFYTDKLIF	TGTGCTCTTGGGGATGGCCTCGCCAAGGGGAGACGATTTTACACCGATAAACTCATCTTT	few	TRDV1	TRDJ1	.
CAFCAIDKLIF	TGTGCCTTTTGTGCAATCGATAAACTCATCTTT	.	TRDV3	TRDJ1	.
CALGDVPHWGIQGVDKLIF	TGTGCTCTTGGGGACGTTCCCCACTGGGGGATTCAAGGCGTCGATAAACTCATCTTT	medium-sized	TRDV1	TRDJ1	TRDD3
CACDRGGLSSWDTRQMFF	TGTGCCTGTGACAGAGGGGGCTTAAGCTCCTGGGACACCCGACAGATGTTTTTC	medium-sized	TRDV2	TRDJ3	.
CALGTSRQAFWFVLGDMTKLIF	TGTGCTCTTGGGACATCCCGCCAGGCCTTCTGGTTTGTACTGGGGGATATGACTAAACTCATCTTT	large	TRDV1	TRDJ1	TRDD3
CALGELKKVPPRGNGGYYGMKLIF	TGTGCTCTTGGGGAACTCAAGAAAGTTCCTCCCCGAGGGAATGGGGGATACTACGGCATGAAACTCATCTTT	medium-sized	TRDV1	TRDJ1	TRDD3
CALGEISLDWSNTDKLIF	TGTGCTCTTGGGGAGATTTCCCTTGACTGGTCTAACACCGATAAACTCATCTTT	few	TRDV1	TRDJ1	.
CALGESMADWGRDKLIF	TGTGCTCTTGGGGAATCGATGGCGGACTGGGGGAGGGATAAACTCATCTTT	.	TRDV1	TRDJ1	TRDD3